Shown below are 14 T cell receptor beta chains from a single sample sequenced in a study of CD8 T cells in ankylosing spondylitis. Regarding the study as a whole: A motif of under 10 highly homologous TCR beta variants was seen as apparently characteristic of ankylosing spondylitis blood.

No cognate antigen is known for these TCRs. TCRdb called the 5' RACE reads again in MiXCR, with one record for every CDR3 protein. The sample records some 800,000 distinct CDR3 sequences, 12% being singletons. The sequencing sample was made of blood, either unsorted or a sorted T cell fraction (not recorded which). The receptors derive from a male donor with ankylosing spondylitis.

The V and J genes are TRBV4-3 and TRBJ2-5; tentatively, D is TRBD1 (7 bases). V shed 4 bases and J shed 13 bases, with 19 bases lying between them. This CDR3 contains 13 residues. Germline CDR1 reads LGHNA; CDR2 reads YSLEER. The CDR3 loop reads CASSPFAGGMPYF. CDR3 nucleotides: TGCGCCAGCAGCCCATTCGCAGGGGGGATGCCGTACTTC.

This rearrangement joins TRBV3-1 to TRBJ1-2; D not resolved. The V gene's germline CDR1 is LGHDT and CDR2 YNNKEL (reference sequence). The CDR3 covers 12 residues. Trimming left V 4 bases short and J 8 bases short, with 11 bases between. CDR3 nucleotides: TGTGCCAGCAGCCTGGAGGATATCGGCTACACCTTC. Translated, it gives CASSLEDIGYTF.

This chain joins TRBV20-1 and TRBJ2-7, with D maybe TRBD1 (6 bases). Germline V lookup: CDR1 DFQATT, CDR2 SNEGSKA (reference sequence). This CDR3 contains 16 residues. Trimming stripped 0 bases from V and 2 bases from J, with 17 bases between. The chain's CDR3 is CSARDVRQGMAYEQYF. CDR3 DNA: TGCAGTGCTAGAGACGTGCGGCAGGGGATGGCCTACGAGCAGTACTTC.

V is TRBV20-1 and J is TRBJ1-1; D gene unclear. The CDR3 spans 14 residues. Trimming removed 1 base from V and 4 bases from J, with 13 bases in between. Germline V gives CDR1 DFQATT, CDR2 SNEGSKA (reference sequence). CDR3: CSARVPGHVTEAFF. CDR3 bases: TGCAGTGCTAGAGTTCCCGGCCACGTCACTGAAGCTTTCTTT.

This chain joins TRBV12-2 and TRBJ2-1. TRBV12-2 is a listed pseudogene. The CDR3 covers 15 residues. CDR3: CASRLVPGSYNEQFF. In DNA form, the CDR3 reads TGTGCAAGTCGCCTCGTTCCGGGCTCCTACAATGAGCAGTTCTTC.

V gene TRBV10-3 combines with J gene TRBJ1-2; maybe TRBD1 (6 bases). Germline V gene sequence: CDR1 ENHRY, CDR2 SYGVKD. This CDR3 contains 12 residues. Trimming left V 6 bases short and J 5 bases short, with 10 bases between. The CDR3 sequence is CAISGTRYGYTF. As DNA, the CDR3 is TGTGCCATCAGCGGGACAAGATATGGCTACACCTTC.

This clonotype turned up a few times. CDR3 sequence reads: CAVGGPRGYEQYF. The CDR3, as DNA: TGTGCCGTGGGGGGTCCCCGAGGTTACGAGCAGTACTTC. This chain joins TRBV27 and TRBJ2-7; D possibly corresponds to TRBD2 (6 bases). CDR1 MNHEY and CDR2 SMNVEV come from the germline V gene (reference sequence). Trimming shortened V by 11 bases and J by 4 bases, and 18 bases separated the two germline ends. The CDR3 extends over 13 amino acids.

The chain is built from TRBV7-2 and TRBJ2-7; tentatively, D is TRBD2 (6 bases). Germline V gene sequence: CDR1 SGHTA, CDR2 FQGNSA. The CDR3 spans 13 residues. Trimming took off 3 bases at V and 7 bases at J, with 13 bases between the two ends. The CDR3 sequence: CASSLRGFVEQYF. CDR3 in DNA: TGTGCCAGCAGCTTGCGGGGTTTTGTAGAGCAGTACTTC.

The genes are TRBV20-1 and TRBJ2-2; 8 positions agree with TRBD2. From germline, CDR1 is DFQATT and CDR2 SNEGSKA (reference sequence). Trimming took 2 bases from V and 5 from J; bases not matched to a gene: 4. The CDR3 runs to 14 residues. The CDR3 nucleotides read TGCAGTGCTAGACCCGGGACTAGGACCGGGGAGCTGTTTTTT. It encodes CSARPGTRTGELFF.

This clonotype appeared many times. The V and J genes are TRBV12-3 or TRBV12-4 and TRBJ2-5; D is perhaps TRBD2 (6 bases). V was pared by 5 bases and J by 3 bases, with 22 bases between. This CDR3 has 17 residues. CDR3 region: CASSPRVSGRPKETQYF. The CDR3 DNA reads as TGTGCCAGCAGTCCCCGGGTTTCAGGGAGGCCCAAAGAGACCCAGTACTTC.

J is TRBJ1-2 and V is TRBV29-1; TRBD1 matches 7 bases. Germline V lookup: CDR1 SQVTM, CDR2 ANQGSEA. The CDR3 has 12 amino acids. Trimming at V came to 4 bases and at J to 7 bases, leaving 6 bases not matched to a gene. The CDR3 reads CSVGQGPSGYTF. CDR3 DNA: TGCAGCGTTGGACAGGGACCCAGTGGCTACACCTTC.

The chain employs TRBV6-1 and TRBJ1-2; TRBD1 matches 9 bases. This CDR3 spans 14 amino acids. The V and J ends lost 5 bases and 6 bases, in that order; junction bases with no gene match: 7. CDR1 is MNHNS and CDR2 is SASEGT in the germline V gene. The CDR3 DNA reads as TGTGCCAGCAGTCCCGGACAGGGGCGGGATGGCTACACCTTC. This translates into CASSPGQGRDGYTF.

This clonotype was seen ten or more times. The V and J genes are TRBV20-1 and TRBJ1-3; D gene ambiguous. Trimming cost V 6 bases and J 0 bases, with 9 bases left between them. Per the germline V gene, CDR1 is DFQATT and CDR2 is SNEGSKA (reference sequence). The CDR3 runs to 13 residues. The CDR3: CSARKISGNTIYF. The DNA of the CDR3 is TGCAGTGCCCGGAAGATCTCTGGAAACACCATATATTTT.

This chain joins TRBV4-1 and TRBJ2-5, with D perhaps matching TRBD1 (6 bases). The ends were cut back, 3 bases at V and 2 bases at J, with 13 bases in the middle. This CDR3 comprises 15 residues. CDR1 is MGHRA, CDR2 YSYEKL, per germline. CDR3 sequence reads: CASSHPGQLQETQYF. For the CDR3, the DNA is TGCGCCAGCAGCCATCCCGGACAGCTACAAGAGACCCAGTACTTC.